This T cell receptor (beta chain) came from a study of tumor-infiltrating lymphocytes in localized non-small cell lung cancer. Study at large: From each patient, both tumor and uninvolved lung, non-adjacent to tumor, were sampled.

Sequencing was performed with immunoSEQ multiplex PCR; in TCRdb, only in-frame clones are kept and a portion is missing. The table has 20,000 to 25,000 clones, 55% to 75% seen once. Trimming removed 4 bases from V and 4 bases from J, with 11 bases in between. CDR1 is GTSNPN and CDR2 is SVGIG in the germline V gene (reference sequence). The length of the CDR3 is 13 residues. Comment on this clone: Its antigen is not identified.

General study findings and limits: Tumor T-cell fraction was not associated with recurrence-free survival. Higher tumor T cell infiltration than in uninvolved lung was supported by TCRbeta sequencing. Each assay used a separate piece of the same tissue.

The chain uses TRBV30 and TRBJ2-4; D possibly matches TRBD1 or TRBD2 (5 bases each). The TCR was taken from a human donor with non-small cell lung cancer. The sample taken for sequencing was lung tumor tissue. This CDR3 is CAWMGDPKNIQYF. The CDR3 coding sequence is TGTGCCTGGATGGGGGACCCGAAAAACATTCAGTACTTC. Full variable domain (missing parts from reference TRBV30 and TRBJ2-4): SQTIHQWPATLVQPVGSPLSLECTVEGTSNPNLYWYRQAAGRGLQLLFYSVGIGQISSEVPQNLSASRPQDRQFILSSKKLLLSDSGFYLCAWMGDPKNIQYFGAGTRLSVL.